Each of the 4 T cell receptor beta chains below was sequenced from the same sample in a study of identical twins (dated by TCRdb to the mid-2010s). The library was obtained by 5' RACE. The sequencer was an Illumina HiSeq 2000. The raw public reads went through TCRdb reprocessing: fastp at Q25, MiXCR clone calling, in-frame beta chains kept. Rows are combined by CDR3 protein, so each entry shows the most common genes and DNA. This sample has a few hundred thousand distinct CDR3 sequences in its table, and over 8.5% of those were observed once. The ten most abundant clones make up around 3.1% of the sample. This same sample was also part of a study on yellow fever vaccine responses in identical twins.

The sample consisted of PBMCs. The receptors stem from a woman between 18 and 30 years old in good health.

This clonotype was observed many times. The V and J genes are TRBV20-1 and TRBJ1-1; TRBD1 is a possible D gene (6 bases). CDR3 length equals 14 residues. From germline, CDR1 is DFQATT and CDR2 SNEGSKA (reference sequence). V was shortened by 0 bases and J by 6 bases, with 14 bases between the two germline ends. Here the CDR3 DNA reads TGCAGTGCTAGAGACTCGACAGGCGGAGCTGAAGCTTTCTTT. As protein: CSARDSTGGAEAFF.

In this sample, this clonotype turned up many times. The chain has TRBV5-6 and TRBJ2-2; D unclear. Germline V lookup: CDR1 SGHDT, CDR2 YYEEEE. This CDR3 contains 17 residues. V was trimmed by 0 bases and J by 0 bases, leaving 12 bases between them. The CDR3 DNA is TGTGCCAGCAGCTTGGCCCTAAGGGCCGCGAACACCGGGGAGCTGTTTTTT. Its translation: CASSLALRAANTGELFF.

Points on this clonotype: This may arise from a read error, as a much more abundant clone is one base away. J is TRBJ2-7 and V is TRBV18; perhaps TRBD1 as D (6 bases). V was clipped by 8 bases and J by 1 base, with 15 bases between them. The CDR3 is 14 residues long. Germline CDR1 and CDR2: KGHSH and LQKENI. In DNA, the CDR3 is TGTGCCAGCACCGGGACACCTGAATCCTACGAGCAGTACTTC. This translates into CASTGTPESYEQYF.

This clonotype was found many times. The chain joins TRBV5-1 to TRBJ1-5; D gene unclear. The V end was cut by 0 bases, the J end by 7 bases, with 11 bases between. The CDR3 is 14 amino acids. The germline V gene encodes CDR1 SGHRS and CDR2 YFSETQ. This chain's CDR3 is CASSLGGPGQPQHF. The CDR3 region has the DNA TGCGCCAGCAGCTTGGGAGGGCCCGGGCAGCCCCAGCATTTT.